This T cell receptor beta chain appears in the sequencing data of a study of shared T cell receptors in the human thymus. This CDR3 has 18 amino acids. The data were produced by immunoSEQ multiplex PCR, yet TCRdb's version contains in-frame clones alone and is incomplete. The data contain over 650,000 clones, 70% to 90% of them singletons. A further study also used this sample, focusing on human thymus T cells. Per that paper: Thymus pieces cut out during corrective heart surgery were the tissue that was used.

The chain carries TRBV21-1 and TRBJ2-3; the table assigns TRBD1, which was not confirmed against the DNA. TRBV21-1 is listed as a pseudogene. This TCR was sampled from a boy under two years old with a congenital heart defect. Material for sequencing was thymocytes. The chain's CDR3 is CASSLHESTHSSTDTQYF. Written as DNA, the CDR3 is TGTGCCAGCAGCCTTCATGAAAGTACGCACAGTAGCACAGATACGCAGTATTTT.